This TCR beta chain was documented in a study of beta chain features in type 1 diabetes. Overall study results and limits: The study found moderately but significantly shorter TCRB CDR3s in all four CD4+ subsets of Type 1 diabetes patients.

With respect to this clone: Its antigen is still unknown.

The investigators reverse transcribed all of the isolated RNA, so they sequenced expressed TCRB transcripts. The assay was immunoSEQ multiplex PCR, and TCRdb's table has in-frame clones only and misses some. The sample includes hundreds of thousands of clones, more than 13% of them seen just once. Germline CDR1 is SGHVS and CDR2 is FNYEAQ. Trimming stripped 5 bases from V and 0 bases from J, with 7 bases between. The CDR3 runs 13 residues. What was sequenced was naive CD4+ T cells from blood. V usage is TRBV7-6 and J usage is TRBJ1-1, with D possibly matching TRBD1 (5 bases). The sequence came from a man between 18 and 29 years old with type 1 diabetes. The CDR3 here is CASSQTVNTEAFF. CDR3 DNA: TGTGCCAGCAGCCAGACAGTGAACACTGAAGCTTTCTTT.